A single sample is the source of the 14 T cell receptor beta chains below, sequenced in a study of blood T cell repertoires in COVID-19 (dated by TCRdb to 2020 to 2021). Library prep was done by the immunoSEQ multiplex PCR assay. In its TCRdb copy, this immuneACCESS table keeps in-frame sequences only and misses some clones. Where compared with another copy, unresolved V genes explain less than half of these, and the others have no known cause. The sample records under 350,000 clones, roughly 91% of which are singletons. 1.5% to 2% of the sample lies in the top ten. The specimen sequenced was peripheral blood. All receptors derive from a woman between 25 and 40 years old with COVID-19, enrolled during active disease.

The V call is TRBV4-1, the J call TRBJ1-2; no clear D gene. This CDR3 has 15 amino acids. Trimming stripped 1 base from V and 5 bases from J, with 14 bases between. Germline CDR1 is MGHRA and CDR2 is YSYEKL. In DNA form, the CDR3 reads TGCGCCAGCAGCCAAGTGAGCGGGAGCATTTATGGCTACACCTTC. It encodes CASSQVSGSIYGYTF.

This clone was seen a handful of times. This sequence joins TRBV28 and TRBJ1-2; no clear D gene. This CDR3 contains 15 residues. Germline assignment: CDR1 MDHEN and CDR2 SYDVKM. The V gene lost 5 bases and the J gene lost 10 bases, with 23 bases spanning the gap. The CDR3 DNA reads as TGTGCCAGCAGTGTCTATCCGGGATCTTCCCTCGCCTACACCTTC. It specifies CASSVYPGSSLAYTF.

The rearrangement joins TRBV18 to TRBJ2-1, with 7 bases fitting TRBD1. With 5 bases clipped from V and 7 bases from J, the junction kept 5 bases outside the gene matches. Germline loops: CDR1 KGHSH, CDR2 LQKENI. The CDR3 is made up of 13 amino acids. CDR3 sequence: CASSIDRANEQFF. The CDR3 DNA reads as TGTGCCAGCTCAATAGACAGGGCGAATGAGCAGTTCTTC.

This chain links TRBV5-6 with TRBJ1-1; TRBD1 is a possible D gene (5 bases). The V gene's germline CDR1 is SGHDT and CDR2 YYEEEE. This CDR3 is 15 amino acids long. The V and J ends lost 2 bases and 3 bases respectively, with 14 bases between them. CDR3 sequence (DNA): TGTGCCAGCAGCTTACAGGCCGGGAGGCACACTGAAGCTTTCTTT. It is translated as CASSLQAGRHTEAFF.

The chain uses TRBV29-1 and TRBJ1-2; D call uncertain. Germline-derived CDR1 and CDR2 are SQVTM and ANQGSEA. V was pared by 7 bases and J by 8 bases, with 17 bases between. This CDR3 has 12 residues. CDR3 sequence: CSAFRHTRGYTF. The CDR3 DNA reads as TGCAGCGCCTTTAGACACACACGGGGCTACACCTTC.

The chain carries TRBV20-1 and TRBJ2-5; TRBD1 matches at 11 bases. The CDR3 covers 15 residues. The germline V gene has CDR1 DFQATT and CDR2 SNEGSKA (reference sequence). Losses at the gene ends were 3 bases for V and 5 bases for J; bases not matched to a gene: 8. The CDR3 loop is CSASDSGTGGETQYF. The CDR3 DNA is TGCAGTGCTAGTGATTCCGGGACAGGGGGGGAGACCCAGTACTTC.

V gene TRBV7-9 combines with J gene TRBJ2-1, with 7 bases lining up with TRBD2. The CDR3 is 16 residues long. The germline V gene encodes CDR1 SEHNR and CDR2 FQNEAQ (reference sequence). The V gene end was trimmed by 3 bases and the J gene end by 6 bases; junction bases not matched to a gene: 11. The CDR3 loop is CASSFSGPAPINEQFF. The CDR3 DNA follows: TGTGCCAGCAGCTTTAGCGGGCCCGCTCCCATCAATGAGCAGTTCTTC.

The gene calls are TRBV15 and TRBJ1-6; 8 nucleotides align to TRBD1. After removal of 4 bases from V and 7 bases from J, the junction contained 6 bases not matched to a gene. The germline gives CDR1 LNHNV, CDR2 YYDKDF (reference sequence). The CDR3 loop spans 15 amino acids. CDR3 coding DNA: TGTGCCACCAGCAAACAGGGGGTGAGAAATTCACCCCTCCACTTT. Encoded protein: CATSKQGVRNSPLHF.

The chain joins TRBV7-2 to TRBJ2-3; perhaps TRBD2 as D (6 bases). V lost 4 bases, J lost 2 bases, and 13 bases lay in between. Germline CDR1 is SGHTA and CDR2 is FQGNSA. The CDR3 runs to 15 residues. The CDR3 protein is CASSYDPGDTDTQYF. CDR3 nucleotide sequence: TGTGCCAGCAGCTACGACCCGGGAGACACAGATACGCAGTATTTT. The full variable domain, completed using reference TRBV7-2 and TRBJ2-3, is GAGVSQSPSNKVTEKGKDVELRCDPISGHTALYWYRQSLGQGLEFLIYFQGNSAPDKSGLPSDRFSAERTGGSVSTLTIQRTQQEDSAVYLCASSYDPGDTDTQYFGPGTRLTVL.

V usage is TRBV6-5 and J usage is TRBJ2-7; 7 bases line up with TRBD1. Germline trimming cut 5 bases from V and 3 bases from J; bases unmatched to any gene: 10. CDR1 MNHEY and CDR2 SVGAGI come from the germline V gene. The CDR3 spans 15 residues. The CDR3 loop is CASSPGQTHSYEQYV. DNA of the CDR3: TGTGCCAGCAGTCCGGGACAGACCCATAGCTACGAGCAGTACGTC.

The chain joins TRBV3-1 (or the pseudogene TRBV3-2) to TRBJ2-7; 7 positions agree with TRBD2. With V trimmed by 1 base and J by 3 bases, 12 bases remained unmatched. Germline CDR1 reads LGHDT; CDR2 reads YNNKEL (reference sequence). CDR3 length: 17 amino acids. In nucleotides, the CDR3 is TGTGCCAGCAGCCAAGCTTCGGCTAGCGGAACTATCTACGAGCAGTACTTC. Protein product: CASSQASASGTIYEQYF.

The chain links TRBV5-1 to TRBJ2-6, with D tentatively TRBD1 (6 bases). The CDR3 totals 16 residues. V lost 4 bases and J 1 base, leaving 12 bases between the germline ends. Germline V gives CDR1 SGHRS, CDR2 YFSETQ. The CDR3 nucleotides read TGCGCCAGCAGCACGGACAGACGATCTGGGGCCAACGTCCTGACTTTC. It is translated as CASSTDRRSGANVLTF.

The chain combines TRBV3-1 (or the pseudogene TRBV3-2) with TRBJ1-4; a weak D match, TRBD1 (6 bases). The V end lost 6 bases, the J end lost 6 bases, and 14 bases lay between the germline ends. The V gene's germline CDR1 is LGHDT and CDR2 YNNKEL (reference sequence). The CDR3 is made up of 14 amino acids. This CDR3 is CASREQGLDEKLFF. The CDR3 bases are TGTGCCAGCAGGGAACAGGGCCTTGATGAAAAACTGTTTTTT.

The rearrangement uses TRBV6-2 or TRBV6-3 and TRBJ2-5; 9 nucleotides line up with TRBD2. CDR1 and CDR2 from the germline V gene are MNHEY and SVGEGT. V lost 2 bases to trimming and J lost 7 bases; unmatched junction nucleotides: 5. The CDR3 runs to 14 residues. Here the CDR3 reads CASSYGGGAVTQYF. CDR3 coding DNA: TGTGCCAGCAGTTACGGCGGGGGGGCGGTGACCCAGTACTTC.